What follows are 12 T cell receptor beta chains derived from one specimen sequenced in a study of radiation and T cells in renal cell carcinoma. Treatment meaning: 15 Gy SBRT to primary tumor, nephrectomy 4 weeks later. The method was immunoSEQ multiplex PCR; TCRdb's version includes in-frame clones alone and lacks a portion of them. The sample shows fewer than 20,000 clones, about 54% of them seen only once. The material sequenced was tumor tissue, taken from a patient whose treatment included radiotherapy and nephrectomy. All receptors come from a man aged 45-65 years with renal cell carcinoma.

This clone was counted once. The V and J genes are TRBV18 and TRBJ2-7, with D possibly being TRBD2 (6 bases). Germline loops: CDR1 KGHSH, CDR2 LQKENI. The CDR3 has 15 amino acids. V lost 3 bases to trimming and J lost 2 bases, with 14 bases between them. This CDR3 reads CASSPVSGVPYEQYF. CDR3 in DNA: TGTGCCAGCTCACCCGTTTCGGGGGTCCCCTACGAGCAGTACTTC.

V usage is TRBV2 and J usage is TRBJ2-3; D possibly corresponds to TRBD2 (6 bases). Germline V gene data show CDR1 as SNHLY and CDR2 as FYNNEI. The V gene lost 8 bases and the J gene lost 2 bases, with 8 bases spanning the gap. There are 12 residues in the CDR3. The CDR3 region is CASGRPTDTQYF. The CDR3 DNA sequence: TGTGCCAGCGGGAGGCCCACAGATACGCAGTATTTT.

The chain couples TRBV5-1 to TRBJ1-5; 7 bases align to TRBD1. Per the germline V gene, CDR1 is SGHRS and CDR2 is YFSETQ. The CDR3 contains 14 residues. V shed 2 bases and J 2 bases; nucleotides not matched to a gene: 1. The CDR3 coding sequence is TGCGCCAGCAGCTTTACAGGGGGCAATCAGCCCCAGCATTTT. It codes for CASSFTGGNQPQHF.

V and J are TRBV7-6 and TRBJ2-5; 10 bases map to TRBD2. After removal of 7 bases from V and 2 bases from J, the junction contained 10 bases not matched to a gene. The CDR3 totals 16 residues. From germline, CDR1 is SGHVS and CDR2 FNYEAQ. The CDR3: CASTRPSGGAQETQYF. The CDR3 DNA is TGTGCCAGCACCAGACCCAGCGGGGGGGCGCAAGAGACCCAGTACTTC. Looking up the rest from reference TRBV7-6 and TRBJ2-5 gives the full variable domain: GAGVSQSPRYKVTKRGQDVALRCDPISGHVSLYWYRQALGQGPEFLTYFNYEAQQDKSGLPNDRFSAERPEGSISTLTIQRTEQRDSAMYRCASTRPSGGAQETQYFGPGTRLLVL.

The chain joins TRBV28 to TRBJ1-5; 10 nucleotides line up with TRBD1. Germline V gives CDR1 MDHEN, CDR2 SYDVKM. The V segment lost 5 bases and the J segment 6 bases; nucleotides outside the gene matches: 7. This CDR3 has 15 amino acids. This CDR3 reads CASSGGTGEVQPQHF. The CDR3 region has the DNA TGTGCCAGCAGTGGAGGGACAGGGGAGGTTCAGCCCCAGCATTTT.

The chain recombines TRBV10-3 with TRBJ1-2; possibly TRBD1 for D (6 bases). Germline values: CDR1 ENHRY, CDR2 SYGVKD. The CDR3 sequence is 14 residues long. The ends were cut back, 5 bases at V and 3 bases at J, with 13 bases in the middle. CDR3 sequence: CAISKDRFYYGYTF. CDR3 nucleotide sequence: TGTGCCATCAGTAAGGACAGATTCTACTATGGCTACACCTTC.

The V and J genes are TRBV5-3 and TRBJ1-5; 7 bases fit TRBD1. TRBV5-3 is placed among ORFs of uncertain function. This CDR3 region has 15 residues. The ends lost 5 bases at V and 2 bases at J; junction bases unmatched: 7. The CDR3 loop reads CARRPDRVGNQPQHF. CDR3 bases: TGTGCCAGAAGACCTGACAGGGTTGGCAATCAGCCCCAGCATTTT.

This clone was observed a handful of times. The chain has TRBV5-1 and TRBJ2-5; no definite D call. Germline CDR1 and CDR2: SGHRS and YFSETQ. The CDR3 has 13 amino acids. The V and J ends lost 2 bases and 5 bases respectively, with 10 bases between them. CDR3 residues: CASSFTPSETQYF. In DNA, the CDR3 is TGCGCCAGCAGCTTTACCCCGAGTGAGACCCAGTACTTC.

This clone was observed many times. The chain employs TRBV4-3 and TRBJ1-2; D is possibly TRBD1 (6 bases). Germline CDR1 is LGHNA and CDR2 is YSLEER. The CDR3 spans 14 residues. V lost 2 bases and J lost 8, with 15 bases in between. The CDR3 nucleotides read TGCGCCAGCAGCCAACAGGGGTACGACGGCGGCTACACCTTC. As protein: CASSQQGYDGGYTF.

V gene TRBV6-1 combines with J gene TRBJ1-2, with D perhaps matching TRBD1 (6 bases). Per germline, CDR1 MNHNS and CDR2 SASEGT. This CDR3 contains 14 residues. Trimming stripped 6 bases from V and 5 bases from J, with 16 bases between. The CDR3 nucleotides read TGTGCCAGCAGCGTCACCTCAGGGGAGTATGGCTACACCTTC. The encoded protein is CASSVTSGEYGYTF.

This clone has just a few counts. This chain joins TRBV25-1 and TRBJ1-1, with a possible D match to TRBD1 (6 bases). V was pared by 2 bases and J by 1 base, with 14 bases between. Germline CDR1 is MGHDK and CDR2 is SYGVNS. There are 16 residues in the CDR3. CDR3 nucleotide sequence: TGTGCCAGCAGTGAACCCACAGGGTTGCGGAACACTGAAGCTTTCTTT. Encoded protein: CASSEPTGLRNTEAFF.

The chain carries TRBV7-2 and TRBJ2-5; a possible D gene is TRBD1 (6 bases). Germline V gene data show CDR1 as SGHTA and CDR2 as FQGNSA. V lost 3 bases to trimming and J lost 5 bases, with 13 bases between them. The CDR3 loop spans 14 amino acids. The CDR3 DNA is TGTGCCAGCAGCTTTCAGGGGCCGGTCGAGACCCAGTACTTC. Its protein product is CASSFQGPVETQYF.